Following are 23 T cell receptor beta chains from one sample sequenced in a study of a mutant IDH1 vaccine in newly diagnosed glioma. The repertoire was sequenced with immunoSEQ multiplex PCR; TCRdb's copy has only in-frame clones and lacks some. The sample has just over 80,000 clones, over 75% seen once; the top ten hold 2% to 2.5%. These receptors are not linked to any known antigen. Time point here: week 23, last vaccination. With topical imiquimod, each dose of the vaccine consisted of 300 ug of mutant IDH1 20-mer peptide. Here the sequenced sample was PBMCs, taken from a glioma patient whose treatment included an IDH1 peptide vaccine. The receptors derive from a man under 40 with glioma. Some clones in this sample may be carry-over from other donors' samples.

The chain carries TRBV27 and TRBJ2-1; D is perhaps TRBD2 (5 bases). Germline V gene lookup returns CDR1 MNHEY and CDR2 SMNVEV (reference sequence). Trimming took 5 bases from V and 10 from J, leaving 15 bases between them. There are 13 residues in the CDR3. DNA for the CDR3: TGTGCCAGCAGTCCCCCAGGAGGCTACGAGCAGTTCTTC. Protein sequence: CASSPPGGYEQFF.

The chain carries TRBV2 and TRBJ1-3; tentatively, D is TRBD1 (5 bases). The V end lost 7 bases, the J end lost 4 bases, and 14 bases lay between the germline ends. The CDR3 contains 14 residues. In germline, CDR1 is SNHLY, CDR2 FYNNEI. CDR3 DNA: TGTGCCAGCATTGCAGACGGGGGAGGAAACACCATATATTTT. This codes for CASIADGGGNTIYF.

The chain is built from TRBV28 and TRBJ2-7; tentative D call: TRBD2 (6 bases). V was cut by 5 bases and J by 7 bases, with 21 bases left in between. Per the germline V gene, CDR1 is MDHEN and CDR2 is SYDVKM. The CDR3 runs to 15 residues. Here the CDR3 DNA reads TGTGCCAGCAGTCCAGCTTCCCCGACGGGAGAAGAGCAGTACTTC. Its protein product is CASSPASPTGEEQYF. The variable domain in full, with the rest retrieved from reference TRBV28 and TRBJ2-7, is DVKVTQSSRYLVKRTGEKVFLECVQDMDHENMFWYRQDPGLGLRLIYFSYDVKMKEKGDIPEGYSVSREKKERFSLILESASTNQTSMYLCASSPASPTGEEQYFGPGTRLTVT.

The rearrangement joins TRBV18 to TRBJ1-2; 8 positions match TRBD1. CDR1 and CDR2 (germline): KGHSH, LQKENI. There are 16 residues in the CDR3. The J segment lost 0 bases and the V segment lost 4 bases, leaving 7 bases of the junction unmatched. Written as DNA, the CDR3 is TGTGCCAGCTCACAGGGGACAGGTGGGGCTAACTATGGCTACACCTTC. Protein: CASSQGTGGANYGYTF.

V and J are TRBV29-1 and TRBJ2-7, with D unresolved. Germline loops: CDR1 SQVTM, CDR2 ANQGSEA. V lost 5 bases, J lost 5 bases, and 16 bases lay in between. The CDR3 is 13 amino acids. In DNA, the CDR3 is TGCAGCGTTCTCCGAGGTGGTTCCCACGAGCAGTACTTC. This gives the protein CSVLRGGSHEQYF.

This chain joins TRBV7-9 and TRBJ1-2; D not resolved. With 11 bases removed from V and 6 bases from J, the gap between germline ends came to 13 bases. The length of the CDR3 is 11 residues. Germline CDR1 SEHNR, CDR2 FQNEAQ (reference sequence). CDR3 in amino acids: CADDPGDGYTF. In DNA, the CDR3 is TGTGCCGACGACCCTGGGGATGGCTACACCTTC. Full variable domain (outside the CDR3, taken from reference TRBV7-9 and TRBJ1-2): DTGVSQNPRHKITKRGQNVTFRCDPISEHNRLYWYRQTLGQGPEFLTYFQNEAQLEKSRLLSDRFSAERPKGSFSTLEIQRTEQGDSAMYLCADDPGDGYTFGSGTRLTVV.

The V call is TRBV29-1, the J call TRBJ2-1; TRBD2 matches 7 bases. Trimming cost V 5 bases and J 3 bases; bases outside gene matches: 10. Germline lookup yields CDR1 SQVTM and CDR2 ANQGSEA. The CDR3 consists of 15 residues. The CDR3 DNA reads TGCAGCGTTAACGAAGGGAGGGCTAGCTACAATGAGCAGTTCTTC. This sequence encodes CSVNEGRASYNEQFF.

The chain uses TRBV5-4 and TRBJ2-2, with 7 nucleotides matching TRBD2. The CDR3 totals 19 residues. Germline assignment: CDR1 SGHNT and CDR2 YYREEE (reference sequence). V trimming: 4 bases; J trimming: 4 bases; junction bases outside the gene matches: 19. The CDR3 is CASSGRGGVALSITGELFF. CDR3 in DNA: TGTGCCAGCAGCGGCCGGGGAGGGGTCGCTTTAAGTATCACCGGGGAGCTGTTTTTT.

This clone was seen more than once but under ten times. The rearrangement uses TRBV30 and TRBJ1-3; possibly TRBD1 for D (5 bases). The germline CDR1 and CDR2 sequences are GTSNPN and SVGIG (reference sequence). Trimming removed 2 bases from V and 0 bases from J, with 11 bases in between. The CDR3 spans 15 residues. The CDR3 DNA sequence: TGTGCCTGGAGTAGAGACAGCGGCTCTGGAAACACCATATATTTT. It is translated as CAWSRDSGSGNTIYF. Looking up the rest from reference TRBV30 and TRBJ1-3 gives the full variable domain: SQTIHQWPATLVQPVGSPLSLECTVEGTSNPNLYWYRQAAGRGLQLLFYSVGIGQISSEVPQNLSASRPQDRQFILSSKKLLLSDSGFYLCAWSRDSGSGNTIYFGEGSWLTVV.

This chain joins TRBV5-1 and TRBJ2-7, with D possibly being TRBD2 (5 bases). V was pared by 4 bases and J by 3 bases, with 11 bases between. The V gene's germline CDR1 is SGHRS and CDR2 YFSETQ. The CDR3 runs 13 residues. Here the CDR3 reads CASSLWTDYEQYF. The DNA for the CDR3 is TGCGCCAGCAGCCTCTGGACTGACTACGAGCAGTACTTC.

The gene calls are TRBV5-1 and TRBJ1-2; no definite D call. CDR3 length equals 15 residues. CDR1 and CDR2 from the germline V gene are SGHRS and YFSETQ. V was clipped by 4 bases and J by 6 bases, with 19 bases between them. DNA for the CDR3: TGCGCCAGCAGCCCCCAGGTTGGACTGACTGATGGCTACACCTTC. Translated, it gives CASSPQVGLTDGYTF.

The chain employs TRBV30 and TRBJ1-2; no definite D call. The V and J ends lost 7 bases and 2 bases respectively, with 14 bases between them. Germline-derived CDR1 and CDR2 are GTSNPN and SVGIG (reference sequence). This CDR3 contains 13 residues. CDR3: CASPTYDNYGYTF. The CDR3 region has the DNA TGTGCCTCCCCGACCTATGACAACTATGGCTACACCTTC. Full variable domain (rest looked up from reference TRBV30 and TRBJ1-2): SQTIHQWPATLVQPVGSPLSLECTVEGTSNPNLYWYRQAAGRGLQLLFYSVGIGQISSEVPQNLSASRPQDRQFILSSKKLLLSDSGFYLCASPTYDNYGYTFGSGTRLTVV.

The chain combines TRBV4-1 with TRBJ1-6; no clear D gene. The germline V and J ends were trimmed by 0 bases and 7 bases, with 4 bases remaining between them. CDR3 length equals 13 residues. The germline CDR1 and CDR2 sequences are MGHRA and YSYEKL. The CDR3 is CASSQEVNSPLHF. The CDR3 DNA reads TGCGCCAGCAGCCAAGAAGTGAATTCACCCCTCCACTTT.

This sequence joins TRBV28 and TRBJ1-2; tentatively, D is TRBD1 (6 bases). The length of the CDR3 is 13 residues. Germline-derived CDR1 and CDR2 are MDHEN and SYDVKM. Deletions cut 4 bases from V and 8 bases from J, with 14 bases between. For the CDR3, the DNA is TGTGCCAGCAGTTCCCAAGGGGGATGGGGCTACACCTTC. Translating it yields CASSSQGGWGYTF.

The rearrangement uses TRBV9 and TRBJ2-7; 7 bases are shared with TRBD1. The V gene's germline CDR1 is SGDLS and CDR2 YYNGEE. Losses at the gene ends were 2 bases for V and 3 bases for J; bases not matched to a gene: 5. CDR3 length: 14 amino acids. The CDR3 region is CASSVDPGGYEQYF. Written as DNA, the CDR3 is TGTGCCAGCAGCGTCGATCCAGGGGGCTACGAGCAGTACTTC.

In DNA form, the CDR3 reads TGTGCCAGTAGCCGCAGCCGAGCCCAGACCTACGAGCAGTACTTC. It yields the protein CASSRSRAQTYEQYF. This sequence joins TRBV19 and TRBJ2-7; D gene uncertain. The germline V gene encodes CDR1 LNHDA and CDR2 SQIVND (reference sequence). V dropped 6 bases and J dropped 2 bases, with 17 bases sitting between them. CDR3 length equals 15 residues.

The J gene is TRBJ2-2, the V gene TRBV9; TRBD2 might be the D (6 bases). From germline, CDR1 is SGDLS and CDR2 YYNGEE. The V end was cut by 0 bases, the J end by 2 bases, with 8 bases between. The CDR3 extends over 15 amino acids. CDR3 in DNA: TGTGCCAGCAGCGTAGCAGGGACTAACACCGGGGAGCTGTTTTTT. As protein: CASSVAGTNTGELFF.

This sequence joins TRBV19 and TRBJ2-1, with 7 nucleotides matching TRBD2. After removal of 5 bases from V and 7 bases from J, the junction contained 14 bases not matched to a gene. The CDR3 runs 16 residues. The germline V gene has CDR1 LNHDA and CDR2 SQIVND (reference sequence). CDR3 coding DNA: TGTGCCAGTAGTCCGGGGGGAGGCCTAGCGCAGAATGAGCAGTTCTTC. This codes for CASSPGGGLAQNEQFF.

The CDR3 nucleotides read TGTGCCAGCTCACCACCGGGGGTGGCCAGGGTATTCTATGGCTACACCTTC. Its protein is CASSPPGVARVFYGYTF. The rearrangement links TRBV18 to TRBJ1-2; TRBD1 might be the D (5 bases). Trimming took 0 bases from V and 4 from J, leaving 18 bases between them. CDR3 length: 17 residues. The germline gives CDR1 KGHSH, CDR2 LQKENI.

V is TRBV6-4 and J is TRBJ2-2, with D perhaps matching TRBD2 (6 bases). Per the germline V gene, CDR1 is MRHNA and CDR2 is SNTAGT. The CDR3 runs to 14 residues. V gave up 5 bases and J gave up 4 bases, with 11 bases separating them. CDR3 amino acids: CASSPQGGTGELFF. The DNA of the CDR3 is TGTGCCAGCAGTCCCCAGGGAGGCACCGGGGAGCTGTTTTTT.

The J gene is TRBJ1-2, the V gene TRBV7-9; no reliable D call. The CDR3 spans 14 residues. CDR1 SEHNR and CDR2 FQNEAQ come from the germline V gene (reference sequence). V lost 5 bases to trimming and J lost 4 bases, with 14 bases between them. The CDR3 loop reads CASSGTRPGYGYTF. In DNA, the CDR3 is TGTGCCAGCAGCGGCACGCGGCCGGGCTATGGCTACACCTTC.

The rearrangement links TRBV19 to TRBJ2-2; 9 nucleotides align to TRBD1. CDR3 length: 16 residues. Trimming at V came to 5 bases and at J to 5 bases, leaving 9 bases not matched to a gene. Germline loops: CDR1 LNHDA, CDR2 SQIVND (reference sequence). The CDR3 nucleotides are TGTGCCAGTAGTTTAAAAACAGGGGGCAGGACCGGGGAGCTGTTTTTT. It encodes CASSLKTGGRTGELFF.

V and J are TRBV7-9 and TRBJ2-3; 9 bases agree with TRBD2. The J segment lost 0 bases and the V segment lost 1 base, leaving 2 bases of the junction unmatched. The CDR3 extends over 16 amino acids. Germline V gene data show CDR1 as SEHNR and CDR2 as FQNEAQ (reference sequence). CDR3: CASSLVSGGSTDTQYF. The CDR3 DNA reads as TGTGCCAGCAGCTTAGTTAGCGGGGGTAGCACAGATACGCAGTATTTT. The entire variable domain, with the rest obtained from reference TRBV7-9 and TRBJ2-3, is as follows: DTGVSQNPRHKITKRGQNVTFRCDPISEHNRLYWYRQTLGQGPEFLTYFQNEAQLEKSRLLSDRFSAERPKGSFSTLEIQRTEQGDSAMYLCASSLVSGGSTDTQYFGPGTRLTVL.